The 10 T cell receptor beta chains below all came from one sample that was sequenced in a study of Graves' ophthalmopathy and Graves' hyperthyroidism. Amplifying from RNA transcripts, the study obtained TCR beta CDR3 regions. HTBI primers were employed in first-round RT-PCR, then a second-round multiplex PCR followed. TCRdb recomputed calls from the multiplex PCR reads with MiXCR, one row per CDR3 protein. The sample shows approximately 700,000 distinct CDR3 sequences, roughly 40% of them seen only once. Source material: peripheral blood. Every receptor here comes from an adult man with Graves' ophthalmopathy.

The rearrangement joins TRBV10-3 to TRBJ1-6; the match to TRBD1 covers 11 bases. This CDR3 is built from 15 residues. Germline CDR1 and CDR2: ENHRY and SYGVKD. Losses at the gene ends were 6 bases for V and 8 bases for J; bases not matched to a gene: 6. CDR3 sequence (DNA): TGTGCCATCAGAGGGACAGGGGGGTATGATTCACCCCTCCACTTT. Encoded protein: CAIRGTGGYDSPLHF.

DNA of the CDR3: TGTGCCAGCAACTTTGACAGACCTACCTATGGCTACACCTTC. As protein: CASNFDRPTYGYTF. The V gene is TRBV5-6, the J gene TRBJ1-2, with TRBD1 as a possible D gene (5 bases). The CDR3 covers 14 residues. Germline V CDR1 and CDR2: SGHDT, YYEEEE. The germline V and J ends were trimmed by 6 bases and 4 bases, with 16 bases remaining between them.

The V call is TRBV11-1, the J call TRBJ2-2; D may be TRBD2 (6 bases). V dropped 6 bases and J dropped 2 bases, with 22 bases sitting between them. This CDR3 is built from 18 residues. Germline CDR1 reads SGHAT; CDR2 reads FQDESV (reference sequence). Here the CDR3 DNA reads TGTGCCAGCAGATCCCTGGGACTGACCAACCTAAACACCGGGGAGCTGTTTTTT. Translating gives CASRSLGLTNLNTGELFF.

This clonotype was counted between two and nine times. The genes are TRBV7-8 and TRBJ2-5; 9 positions agree with TRBD2. With 1 base clipped from V and 2 bases from J, the junction kept 8 bases outside the gene matches. The CDR3 covers 17 residues. Germline V gene sequence: CDR1 SGHVS, CDR2 FQNEAQ. The CDR3 loop is CASSLVRSGGPQETQYF. The CDR3 region has the DNA TGTGCCAGCAGCTTAGTCCGGAGCGGGGGGCCACAAGAGACCCAGTACTTC.

CDR3 residues: CATSDLQRDRFQTQYF. The CDR3 DNA reads as TGTGCCACCAGCGACTTGCAAAGGGACAGGTTTCAGACCCAGTACTTC. The chain carries TRBV15 and TRBJ2-5; TRBD1 matches at 8 bases. Germline assignment: CDR1 LNHNV and CDR2 YYDKDF (reference sequence). V was clipped by 5 bases and J by 6 bases; unmatched bases: 14. The CDR3 totals 16 residues.

This clonotype was observed a few times. This sequence joins TRBV25-1 and TRBJ1-1; 9 bases are shared with TRBD1. CDR3 size: 15 residues. V gave up 2 bases and J gave up 6 bases; unmatched junction bases: 7. The germline V gene encodes CDR1 MGHDK and CDR2 SYGVNS. CDR3 bases: TGTGCCAGCAGTGAACCGGGACAGGGTAGGGCTGAAGCTTTCTTT. Amino acid sequence: CASSEPGQGRAEAFF.

The rearrangement uses TRBV10-3 and TRBJ1-1; D is uncertain. Germline-derived CDR1 and CDR2 are ENHRY and SYGVKD. This CDR3 has 12 amino acids. The germline V and J ends were trimmed by 10 bases and 1 base, with 10 bases remaining between them. CDR3 protein: CASCNPNTEAFF. The CDR3 nucleotides are TGTGCCAGCTGTAACCCGAACACTGAAGCTTTCTTT.

In regard to this clonotype: The germline gene is not matched at one end of the junction; a read error may be the cause. V and J are TRBV19 and TRBJ1-2; maybe TRBD1 (6 bases). Germline lookup yields CDR1 LNHDA and CDR2 SQIVND (reference sequence). The CDR3 contains 13 residues. CDR3: CASREGVNDGYTF. The DNA for the CDR3 is TGTGCCAGTAGGGAGGGGGTTAACGATGGCTACACCTTC.

A few counts support this clonotype. This chain links TRBV12-5 with TRBJ2-5; 7 bases fit TRBD1. Unmatched junction bases numbered 4, after V lost 1 base and J lost 5 bases. CDR3 size: 14 residues. CDR1 is LGHNT, CDR2 FRNRAP, per germline. The CDR3 nucleotides are TGTGCTAGTGGTTTGGACAGGGGCGCGGAGACCCAGTACTTC. The encoded protein is CASGLDRGAETQYF.

This clonotype appeared a few times. Here the CDR3 reads CATSLAGGGEQYF. The CDR3 DNA follows: TGTGCCACCTCACTAGCGGGAGGAGGCGAGCAGTACTTC. The V and J genes are TRBV6-5 and TRBJ2-7, with 12 nucleotides matching TRBD2. This CDR3 is 13 amino acids long. Trimming removed 10 bases from V and 6 bases from J; junction bases left unmatched: 7. Germline CDR1 reads MNHEY; CDR2 reads SVGAGI.